Listed below are T cell receptor beta chains from one sample, sequenced in a study of CD8+CD57+ T cells in acquired aplastic anemia. TCRdb itself ran the reads through MiXCR, one entry per CDR3 protein. Seen here are fewer than 200,000 distinct CDR3 sequences, 50% to 75% observed once, and the top ten hold around 45%. The sequencing input was sorted CD4+, CD8+, or CD8+CD57+ T cells (not recorded which) from PBMCs. Receptors originate from a human donor in good health. CDR3s include the opening cysteine and the closing phenylalanine or tryptophan. D genes are given only for firm matches. Only some rows state a clone size, as once, few, many or a class for expanded clones.

clone_size j_call d_call v_call cdr3_aa cdr3_nt
- TRBJ2-1 - TRBV5-1 CASSLNWAEQFF TGCGCCAGCAGCTTGAACTGGGCAGAGCAGTTCTTC
few TRBJ2-3 - TRBV27 CASSLVAGSSADTQYF TGTGCCAGCAGTTTAGTTGCCGGGAGCTCGGCAGATACGCAGTATTTT
- TRBJ2-1 - TRBV9 CASSARRGTYNEQFF TGTGCCAGCAGCGCTAGACGGGGGACCTACAATGAGCAGTTCTTC
once TRBJ2-2 - TRBV10-3 CAISESPEHEELFF TGTGCCATCAGTGAGTCTCCGGAACATGAGGAGCTGTTTTTT
- TRBJ1-2 - TRBV14 CASSQDRNNNGYTF TGTGCCAGCAGCCAAGACCGAAATAACAATGGCTACACCTTC
- TRBJ2-7 TRBD2 TRBV27 CASSLFLAGGNNEQYF TGTGCCAGCAGTTTATTTTTAGCGGGAGGGAACAATGAGCAGTACTTC
many TRBJ2-1 - TRBV29-1 CSVAVYNEQFF TGCAGCGTTGCCGTCTACAATGAGCAGTTCTTC
few TRBJ2-7 TRBD1 TRBV9 CASSAWDRGHGEQYF TGTGCCAGCAGCGCCTGGGACAGGGGGCACGGCGAGCAGTACTTC
once TRBJ1-5 - TRBV9 CASSGGQSNQPQHF TGTGCCAGCAGCGGGGGACAAAGTAATCAGCCCCAGCATTTT
- TRBJ2-7 TRBD1 TRBV9 CASSEGTGGSYEQYF TGCGCCAGCAGCGAAGGGACAGGGGGCTCCTACGAGCAGTACTTC
- TRBJ1-5 TRBD1 TRBV19 CASSLPDREILNQPQHF TGTGCCAGTAGTCTGCCGGACAGGGAGATTTTAAATCAGCCCCAGCATTTT
many TRBJ2-1 TRBD2 TRBV20-1 CSARDIPGLAYNEQFF TGCAGTGCTAGAGATATTCCGGGACTAGCGTACAATGAGCAGTTCTTC
- TRBJ1-4 - TRBV7-6 CASGRRGGNEKLFF TGTGCCAGCGGCCGGAGGGGAGGAAATGAAAAACTGTTTTTT
- TRBJ2-5 TRBD2 TRBV2 CASSEARRGGARETQYF TGTGCCAGCAGTGAAGCGCGTCGCGGGGGGGCCCGCGAGACCCAGTACTTC
- TRBJ1-2 - TRBV2 CASSRQTPYGYTF TGTGCCAGCAGTAGACAGACCCCCTATGGCTACACCTTC
- TRBJ2-7 - TRBV6-1 CASGIGRNYEQYF TGTGCCAGCGGTATAGGACGGAACTACGAGCAGTACTTC
- TRBJ2-5 - TRBV7-9 CASSSKTSRETQYF TGTGCCAGCAGCAGCAAAACTAGTAGGGAGACCCAGTACTTC
- TRBJ1-6 - TRBV15 CATSREAGNSPLHF TGTGCCACCAGCAGAGAGGCAGGGAATTCACCCCTCCACTTT
many TRBJ2-7 - TRBV19 CASSGGLGVYEQYF TGTGCCAGTAGCGGTGGATTGGGGGTATACGAGCAGTACTTC
- TRBJ2-3 - TRBV10-3 CAIKDSLQSDTQYF TGTGCCATTAAAGACAGTCTGCAATCGGATACGCAGTATTTT
many TRBJ1-1 - TRBV24-1 CATSLGDPLNTEAFF TGTGCCACCAGTTTGGGGGATCCCCTGAACACTGAAGCTTTCTTT
- TRBJ1-2 - TRBV30 CAWSVGYGYTF TGTGCCTGGAGTGTAGGGTATGGCTACACCTTC
- TRBJ2-2 - TRBV29-1 CSVVGQRGGELFF TGCAGCGTTGTTGGACAAAGAGGCGGGGAGCTGTTTTTT
- TRBJ2-1 TRBD2 TRBV10-2 CASSSGTSSYNEQFF TGCGCCAGCAGTTCCGGGACTAGCTCCTACAATGAGCAGTTCTTC
- TRBJ1-4 - TRBV28 CASSPPGPPTNEKLFF TGTGCCAGCAGTCCGCCGGGACCACCAACTAATGAAAAACTGTTTTTT
- TRBJ2-5 - TRBV25-1 CASSDPSTPRTQYF TGTGCCAGCAGTGATCCTTCCACCCCACGGACCCAGTACTTC
- TRBJ1-1 - TRBV5-5 CASSLAEFFEAFF TGTGCCAGCAGCTTGGCTGAGTTCTTTGAAGCTTTCTTT
- TRBJ2-1 TRBD2 TRBV19 CASRPPRLAGGNEQFF TGTGCCAGTAGACCTCCGAGGCTAGCGGGAGGGAATGAGCAGTTCTTC
- TRBJ2-5 - TRBV11-2 CASSLRQLQETQYF TGTGCCAGCAGCTTACGACAGCTTCAAGAGACCCAGTACTTC
- TRBJ2-6 - TRBV7-9 CASSLAGGSGANVLTF TGTGCCAGCAGCTTAGCAGGGGGCTCTGGGGCCAACGTCCTGACTTTC
- TRBJ2-7 - TRBV4-1 CASSPHRGSYEQYF TGCGCCAGCAGCCCCCATCGTGGGTCCTACGAGCAGTACTTC
- TRBJ2-5 - TRBV7-4 CASSFSTETQYF TGTGCCAGCAGCTTTTCAACTGAGACCCAGTACTTC
- TRBJ2-7 TRBD2 TRBV7-2 CASSLSSGLAGAKKHYEQYF TGTGCCAGCAGCTTAAGTAGCGGACTAGCGGGAGCTAAGAAGCATTACGAGCAGTACTTC
few TRBJ2-1 TRBD1 TRBV28 CASSLHSGTGVYNEQFF TGTGCCAGCAGTTTGCACTCCGGGACAGGGGTTTACAATGAGCAGTTCTTC
- TRBJ2-7 - TRBV20-1 CSASFRPYEQYF TGCAGTGCTAGCTTCAGACCCTACGAGCAGTACTTC